The clone carrying this T cell receptor beta chain appeared many times. The antigen is unknown. In donors with ophthalmopathy, activity was moderate-to-severe, with CAS ≥3, NOSPECS ≥4 and duration under 3 months. Fresh peripheral blood, roughly 9.4 ml, was the PBMC source. The authors amplified TCR beta CDR3 regions, and they did so from RNA transcripts for repertoire sequencing. RT-PCR with HTBI primers came first, then second-round multiplex PCR. TCRdb re-called the multiplex PCR reads through MiXCR, storing one row per CDR3 protein. The sample consists of some 200,000 distinct CDR3 sequences, roughly 27% of them appearing once. This entry belongs to a study of Graves' ophthalmopathy and Graves' hyperthyroidism. The CDR3 totals 11 residues. Trimming removed 2 bases from V and 8 bases from J, with 3 bases in between. Study results and caveats: In blood, most expanded thyroid clonotypes above 0.001 frequency were also detected. The 13-signature model separated ophthalmopathy from stable hyperthyroidism at roughly 90% sensitivity and around 80% specificity.

This TCR was recovered from a man aged 50 to 59 with Graves' ophthalmopathy. The specimen sequenced was peripheral blood. The rearrangement links TRBV12-3 or TRBV12-4 to TRBJ1-4; D remains ambiguous. The CDR3 DNA reads TGTGCCAGCAGTTTAAGGGAAAAACTGTTTTTT. As protein: CASSLREKLFF.